This section outlines one T cell receptor (beta chain) sequence together with its context. The sample holds many counts of this clonotype. Its antigen specificity is not known. One base away there is no much larger clone; base qualities are not given. This specimen comes from a study of T cells in Graves' hyperthyroidism and ophthalmopathy (dated by TCRdb to between 2017 and 2020). About the study as a whole: Peripheral blood was collected at initial diagnosis, before any treatment. To identify TCR V-J signatures that set the groups apart, the researchers used a discovery cohort of about a hundred patients, made up of about 44 with Graves' ophthalmopathy and around 58 with stable Graves' hyperthyroidism. Whether ophthalmopathy could be predicted prospectively was tested in an independent validation cohort made up of 18 to 20 hyperthyroidism patients plus 17 patients who later progressed to ophthalmopathy. The approximately 100 discovery patients were divided at random into training and test sets in a 7:3 ratio. In several Graves' hyperthyroidism patients, the study also compared T-cell repertoires from thyroid tissue with T-cell repertoires from blood. After sampling, hyperthyroidism patients received methimazole starting at 30 mg daily, and ophthalmopathy patients received high-dose intravenous methylprednisolone. According to the paper, TCR Vbeta CDR3 sequencing was carried out on 135 peripheral blood samples, which came from over 40 ophthalmopathy, fewer than 80 hyperthyroidism and approximately 17 progressor patients. On the study overall, not on this receptor specifically: A model built on a 13 V-J signature distinguished ophthalmopathy from stable hyperthyroidism, reaching 85% to 90% sensitivity and about 81% specificity in cross-validation and 80%/75% in testing. Blood samples also contained most of the expanded thyroid clonotypes (frequency above 0.001), which suggests that blood repertoires may reflect thyroid immune responses. In validation, the model predicted progression to ophthalmopathy a median of about 6 months before onset, with about 70% sensitivity and nearly 75% specificity. No statistical method was used to set the sample size in advance, and investigators knew the group allocation.

Hyperthyroidism patients were newly diagnosed, had a disease duration of under 2 months, and were aged 18 to 65 years. Exclusion was applied to patients with uncontrolled infections, other autoimmune diseases, pregnancy or lactation. Diagnoses were established on the basis of clinical symptoms, serum thyroxine and TRAb, thyroid ultrasound, and orbital computed tomography. For progressor patients, blood was drawn at the first diagnosis of hyperthyroidism, before any ophthalmopathy symptoms had appeared. PBMCs were isolated from around 10 ml of fresh peripheral blood by Ficoll-Paque density gradient centrifugation. Progressor patients were initially diagnosed with Graves' hyperthyroidism and developed ophthalmopathy during follow-up. Total RNA was extracted with Trizol reagent, and quality was checked on an Agilent 2100 Bioanalyzer. The TCR beta CDR3 regions were amplified from the RNA transcripts. The TCR CDR3 was subjected to a first round of RT-PCR using the HTBI primer set and the Qiagen OneStep RT-PCR kit. A second multiplex PCR round built the libraries, followed by size selection and purification. The libraries were sequenced on an Illumina HiSeq2000 using paired-end 100 bp reads. The source study handled its data this way. SOAPnuke was used to process the raw data, with reads discarded if the reads contained adapters or uncalled bases, had a mean Phred below 15, or lacked an exact constant-primer or identifier match. COPE v1.2.5 was used to merge high-quality paired reads, and clonotypes were defined as unique nucleotide sequences. MiTCR v1.1 was used to align clonotypes to the IMGT TRBV, TRBD and TRBJ reference segments. The analysis was restricted to V-J combinations with a frequency above 0.0001, which together covered roughly 99% of the repertoires. The TCS score was defined as the ratio of F50 (clonal expansion) to E x V (chaos), calculated using BLOSUM62-based TCRdist between CDR3 peptides within each V-J. Welch's t-statistics and random forest reduced just over 500 V-J features to some 14, which were used in a naive Bayes classifier (R e1071). Through fastp at Q25 and MiXCR, TCRdb rebuilt clones from the public reads, retaining in-frame beta chains. Merged by CDR3 protein, the rows form single entries marked with the most common genes and DNA. It is TCRdb's table, rather than the study itself, that gives the V and J calls and clone size. The sample table shows under 350,000 distinct CDR3 sequences, and 25% to 30% are seen once. Roughly a quarter of the sample is taken by the ten largest.

The germline V gene sets CDR1 to SNHLY and CDR2 to FYNNEI. Trimming at the junction amounts to 8 bases on V and 1 base on J, and the germline ends lie 8 bases apart. The CDR3 sequence holds 12 residues, the cysteine and phenylalanine included. Kept here is only the CDR3 DNA, which spans 36 bases and is read in frame from base 1. The chain couples TRBV2 to TRBJ2-5; TRBD1 is perhaps the D gene, given 5 matching bases. Input material: blood. The source is a man aged 35 to 55 with Graves' hyperthyroidism that later progressed to Graves' ophthalmopathy. The bases read TGTGCCAGCGGGGCAGGCCAAGAGACCCAGTACTTC. This is translated as CASGAGQETQYF. With all but the CDR3 taken from the reference TRBV2 and TRBJ2-5 genes, the full variable domain is: EPEVTQTPSHQVTQMGQEVILRCVPISNHLYFYWYRQILGQKVEFLVSFYNNEISEKSEIFDDQFSVERPDGSNFTLKIRSTKLEDSAMYFCASGAGQETQYFGPGTRLLVL.